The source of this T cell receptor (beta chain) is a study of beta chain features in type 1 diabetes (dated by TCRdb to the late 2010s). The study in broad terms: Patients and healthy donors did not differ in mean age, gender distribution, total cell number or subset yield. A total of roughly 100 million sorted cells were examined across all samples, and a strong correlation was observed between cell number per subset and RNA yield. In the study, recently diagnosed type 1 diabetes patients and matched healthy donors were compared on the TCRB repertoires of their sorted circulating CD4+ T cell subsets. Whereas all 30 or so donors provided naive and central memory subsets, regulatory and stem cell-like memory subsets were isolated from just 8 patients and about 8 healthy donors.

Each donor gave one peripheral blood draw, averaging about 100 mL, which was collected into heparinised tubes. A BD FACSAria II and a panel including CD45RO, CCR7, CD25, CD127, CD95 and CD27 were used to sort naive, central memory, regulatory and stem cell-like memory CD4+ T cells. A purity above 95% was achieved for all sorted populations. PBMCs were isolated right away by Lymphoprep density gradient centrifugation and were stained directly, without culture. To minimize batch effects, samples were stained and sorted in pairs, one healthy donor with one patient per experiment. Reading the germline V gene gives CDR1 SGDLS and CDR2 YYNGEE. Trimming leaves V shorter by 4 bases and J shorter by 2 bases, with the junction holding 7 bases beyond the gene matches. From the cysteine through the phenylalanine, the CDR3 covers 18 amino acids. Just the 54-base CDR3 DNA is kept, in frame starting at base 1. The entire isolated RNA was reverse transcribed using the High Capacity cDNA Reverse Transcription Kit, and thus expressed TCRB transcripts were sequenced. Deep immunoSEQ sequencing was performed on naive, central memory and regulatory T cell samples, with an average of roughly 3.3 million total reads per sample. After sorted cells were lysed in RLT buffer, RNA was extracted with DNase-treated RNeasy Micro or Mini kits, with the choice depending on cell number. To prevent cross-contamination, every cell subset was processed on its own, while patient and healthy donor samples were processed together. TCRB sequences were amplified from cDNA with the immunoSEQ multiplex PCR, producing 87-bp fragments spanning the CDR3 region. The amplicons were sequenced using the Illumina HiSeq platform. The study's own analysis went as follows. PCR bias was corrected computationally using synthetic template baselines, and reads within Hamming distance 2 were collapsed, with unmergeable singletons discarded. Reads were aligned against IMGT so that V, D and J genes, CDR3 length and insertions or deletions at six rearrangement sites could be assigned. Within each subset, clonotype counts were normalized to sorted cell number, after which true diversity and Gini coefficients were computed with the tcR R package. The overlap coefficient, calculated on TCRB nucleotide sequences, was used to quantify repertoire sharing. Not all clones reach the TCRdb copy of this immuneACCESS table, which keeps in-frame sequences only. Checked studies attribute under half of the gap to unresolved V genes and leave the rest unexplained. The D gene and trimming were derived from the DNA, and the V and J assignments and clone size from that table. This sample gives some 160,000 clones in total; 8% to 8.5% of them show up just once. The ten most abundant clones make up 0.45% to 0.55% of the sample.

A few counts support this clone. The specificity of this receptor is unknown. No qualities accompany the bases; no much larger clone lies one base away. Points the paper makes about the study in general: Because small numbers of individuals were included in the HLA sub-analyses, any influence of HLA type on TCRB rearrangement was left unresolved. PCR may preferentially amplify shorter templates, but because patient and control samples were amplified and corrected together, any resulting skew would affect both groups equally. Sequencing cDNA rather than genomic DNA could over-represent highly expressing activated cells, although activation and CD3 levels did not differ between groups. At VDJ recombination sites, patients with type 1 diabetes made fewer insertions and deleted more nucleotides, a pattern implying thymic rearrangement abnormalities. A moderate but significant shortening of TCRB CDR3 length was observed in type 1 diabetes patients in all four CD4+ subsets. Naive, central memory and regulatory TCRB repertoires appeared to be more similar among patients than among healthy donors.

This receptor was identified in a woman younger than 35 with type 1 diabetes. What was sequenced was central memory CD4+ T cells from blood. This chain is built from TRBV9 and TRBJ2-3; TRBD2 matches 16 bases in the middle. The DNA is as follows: TGTGCCAGCAGCCCAGTGGGACTAGCGGGGGGGTTCACAGATACGCAGTATTTT. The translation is CASSPVGLAGGFTDTQYF.